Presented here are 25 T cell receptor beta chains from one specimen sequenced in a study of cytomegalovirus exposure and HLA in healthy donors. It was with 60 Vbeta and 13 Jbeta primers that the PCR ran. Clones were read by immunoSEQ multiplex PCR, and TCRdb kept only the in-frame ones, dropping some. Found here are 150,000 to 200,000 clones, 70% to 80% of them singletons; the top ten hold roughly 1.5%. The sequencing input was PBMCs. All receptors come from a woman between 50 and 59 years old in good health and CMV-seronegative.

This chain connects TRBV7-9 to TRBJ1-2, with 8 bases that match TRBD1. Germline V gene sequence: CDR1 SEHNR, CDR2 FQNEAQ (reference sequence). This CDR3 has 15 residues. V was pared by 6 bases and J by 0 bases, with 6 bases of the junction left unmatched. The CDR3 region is CASSLQGEANYGYTF. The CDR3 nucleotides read TGTGCCAGCAGTCTACAGGGGGAAGCTAACTATGGCTACACCTTC.

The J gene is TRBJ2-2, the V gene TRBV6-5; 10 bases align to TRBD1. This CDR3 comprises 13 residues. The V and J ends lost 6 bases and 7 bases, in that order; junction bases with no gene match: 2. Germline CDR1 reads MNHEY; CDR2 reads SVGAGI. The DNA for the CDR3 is TGTGCCAGCAGAGGACAGGGGGGCGGGGAGCTGTTTTTT. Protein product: CASRGQGGGELFF.

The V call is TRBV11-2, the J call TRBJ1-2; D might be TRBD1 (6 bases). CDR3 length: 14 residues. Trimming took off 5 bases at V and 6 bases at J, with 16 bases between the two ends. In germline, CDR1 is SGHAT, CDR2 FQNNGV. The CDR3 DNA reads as TGTGCCAGCAGCCCTTTACAGGGAAGGAATGGCTACACCTTC. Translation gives CASSPLQGRNGYTF.

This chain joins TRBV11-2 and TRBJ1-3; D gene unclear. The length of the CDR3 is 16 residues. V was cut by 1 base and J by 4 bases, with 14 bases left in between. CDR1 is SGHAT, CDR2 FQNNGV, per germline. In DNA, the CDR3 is TGTGCCAGCAGCTTAGCCACCCCCTCGGGGGGAAACACCATATATTTT. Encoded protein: CASSLATPSGGNTIYF.

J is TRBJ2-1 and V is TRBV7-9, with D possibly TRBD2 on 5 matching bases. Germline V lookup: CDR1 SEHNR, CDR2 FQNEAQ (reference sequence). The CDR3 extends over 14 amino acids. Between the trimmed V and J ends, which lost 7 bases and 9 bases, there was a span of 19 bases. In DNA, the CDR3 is TGTGCCAGCACCAGCCATGGGCTCCGGGGTGAGCAGTTCTTC. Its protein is CASTSHGLRGEQFF.

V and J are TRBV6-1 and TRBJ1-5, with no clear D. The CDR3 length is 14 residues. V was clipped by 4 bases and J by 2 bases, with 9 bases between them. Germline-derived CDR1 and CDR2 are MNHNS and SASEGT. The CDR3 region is CASSARGGNQPQHF. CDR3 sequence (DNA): TGTGCCAGCAGTGCCCGAGGCGGCAATCAGCCCCAGCATTTT.

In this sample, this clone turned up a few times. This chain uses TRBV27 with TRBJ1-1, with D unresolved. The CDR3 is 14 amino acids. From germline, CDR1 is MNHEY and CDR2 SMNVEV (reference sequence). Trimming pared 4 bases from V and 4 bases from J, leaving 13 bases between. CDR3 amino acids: CASSSPVRGTEAFF. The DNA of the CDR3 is TGTGCCAGCAGTTCACCGGTCCGGGGCACTGAAGCTTTCTTT.

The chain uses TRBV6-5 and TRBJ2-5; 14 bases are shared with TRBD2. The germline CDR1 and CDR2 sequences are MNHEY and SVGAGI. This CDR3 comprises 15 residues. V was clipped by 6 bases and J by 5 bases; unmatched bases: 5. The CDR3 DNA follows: TGTGCCAGCAGCCGACTAGCGGGGGGGCTGGAGACCCAGTACTTC. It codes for CASSRLAGGLETQYF.

As DNA, the CDR3 is TGTGCCAGCCGAATCTCGGAGAGGGACAGGGGGCAGGAAGGCTACACCTTC. Protein sequence: CASRISERDRGQEGYTF. The chain combines TRBV9 with TRBJ1-2; TRBD1 matches at 12 bases. The CDR3 covers 17 residues. CDR1 and CDR2 (germline): SGDLS, YYNGEE. Trimming at V came to 7 bases and at J to 8 bases, leaving 18 bases not matched to a gene.

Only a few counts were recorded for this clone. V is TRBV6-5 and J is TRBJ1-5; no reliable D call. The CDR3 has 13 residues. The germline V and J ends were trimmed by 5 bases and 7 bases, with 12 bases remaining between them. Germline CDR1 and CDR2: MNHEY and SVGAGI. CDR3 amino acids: CASSPAFGQPQHF. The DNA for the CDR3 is TGTGCCAGCAGTCCTGCGTTCGGGCAGCCCCAGCATTTT.

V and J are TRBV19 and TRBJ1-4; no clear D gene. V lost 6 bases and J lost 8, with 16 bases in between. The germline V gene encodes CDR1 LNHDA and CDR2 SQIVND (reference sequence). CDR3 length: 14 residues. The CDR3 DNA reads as TGTGCCAGTAGGGCAGGAGGGCCGATGGAAAAACTGTTTTTT. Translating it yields CASRAGGPMEKLFF.

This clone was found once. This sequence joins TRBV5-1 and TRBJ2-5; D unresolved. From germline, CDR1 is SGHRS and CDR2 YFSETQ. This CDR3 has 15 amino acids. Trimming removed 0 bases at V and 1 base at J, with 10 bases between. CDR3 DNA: TGCGCCAGCAGCTTGGTGTTTGAGTCCCAAGAGACCCAGTACTTC. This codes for CASSLVFESQETQYF.

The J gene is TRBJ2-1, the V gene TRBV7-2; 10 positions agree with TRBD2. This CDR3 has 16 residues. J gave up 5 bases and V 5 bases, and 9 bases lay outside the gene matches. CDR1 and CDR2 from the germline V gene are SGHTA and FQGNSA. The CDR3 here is CASSGRTSGSHNEQFF. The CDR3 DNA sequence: TGTGCCAGCAGCGGTCGGACTAGCGGAAGTCACAATGAGCAGTTCTTC.

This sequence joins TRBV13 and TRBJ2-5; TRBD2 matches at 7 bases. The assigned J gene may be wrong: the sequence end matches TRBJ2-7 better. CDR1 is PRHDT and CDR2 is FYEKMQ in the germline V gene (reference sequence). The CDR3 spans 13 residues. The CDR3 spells CASRSGTNYEQYF. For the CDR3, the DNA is TGTGCCAGTAGGTCGGGGACTAACTACGAGCAGTACTTC.

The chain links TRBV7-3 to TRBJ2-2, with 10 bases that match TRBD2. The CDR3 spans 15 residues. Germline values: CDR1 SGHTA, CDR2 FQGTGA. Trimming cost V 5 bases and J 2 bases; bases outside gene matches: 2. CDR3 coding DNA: TGTGCCAGCAGCGGGACTAGCGTCAACACCGGGGAGCTGTTTTTT. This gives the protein CASSGTSVNTGELFF. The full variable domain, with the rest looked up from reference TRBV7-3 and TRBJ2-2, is GAGVSQTPSNKVTEKGKYVELRCDPISGHTALYWYRQSLGQGPEFLIYFQGTGAADDSGLPNDRFFAVRPEGSVSTLKIQRTERGDSAVYLCASSGTSVNTGELFFGEGSRLTVL.

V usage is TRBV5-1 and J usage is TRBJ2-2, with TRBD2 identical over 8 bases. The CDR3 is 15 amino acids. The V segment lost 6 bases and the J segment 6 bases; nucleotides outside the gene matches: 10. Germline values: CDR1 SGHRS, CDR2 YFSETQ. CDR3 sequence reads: CASMGLAGTAGELFF. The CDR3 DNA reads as TGCGCCAGCATGGGGCTAGCGGGCACCGCCGGGGAGCTGTTTTTT.

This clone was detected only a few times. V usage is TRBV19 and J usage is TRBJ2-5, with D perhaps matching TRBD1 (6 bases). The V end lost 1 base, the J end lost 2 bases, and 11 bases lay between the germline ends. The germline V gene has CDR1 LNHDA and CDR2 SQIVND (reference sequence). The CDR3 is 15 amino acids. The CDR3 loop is CASSIALTGQETQYF. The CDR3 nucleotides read TGTGCCAGTAGTATAGCCCTTACAGGGCAAGAGACCCAGTACTTC. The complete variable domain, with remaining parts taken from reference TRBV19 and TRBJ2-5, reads DGGITQSPKYLFRKEGQNVTLSCEQNLNHDAMYWYRQDPGQGLRLIYYSQIVNDFQKGDIAEGYSVSREKKESFPLTVTSAQKNPTAFYLCASSIALTGQETQYFGPGTRLLVL.

CDR3 sequence: CASSSQEGENTEAFF. CDR3 DNA sequence: TGTGCCAGCAGTTCCCAGGAGGGAGAGAACACTGAAGCTTTCTTT. V usage is TRBV6-5 and J usage is TRBJ1-1; D remains ambiguous. The V and J ends lost 4 bases and 1 base respectively, with 13 bases between them. The germline CDR1 and CDR2 sequences are MNHEY and SVGAGI. CDR3 length: 15 amino acids.

The CDR3 sequence: CASSRPGQGTGELFF. CDR3 nucleotide sequence: TGCGCCAGCAGCCGACCGGGACAGGGGACCGGGGAGCTGTTTTTT. The V and J genes are TRBV4-1 and TRBJ2-2, with 10 nucleotides matching TRBD1. Losses at the gene ends were 4 bases for V and 5 bases for J; bases not matched to a gene: 4. Per the germline V gene, CDR1 is MGHRA and CDR2 is YSYEKL. The CDR3 has 15 residues.

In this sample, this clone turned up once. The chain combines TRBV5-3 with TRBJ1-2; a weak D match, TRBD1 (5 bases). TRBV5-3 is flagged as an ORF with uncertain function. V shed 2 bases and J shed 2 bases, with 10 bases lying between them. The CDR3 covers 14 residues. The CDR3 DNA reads TGTGCCAGAAGCTTTATTAGGGGAAACTATGGCTACACCTTC. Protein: CARSFIRGNYGYTF.

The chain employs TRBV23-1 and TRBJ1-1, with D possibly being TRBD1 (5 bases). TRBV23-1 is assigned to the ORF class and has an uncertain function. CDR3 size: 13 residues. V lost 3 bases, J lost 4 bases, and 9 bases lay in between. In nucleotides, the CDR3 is TGCGCCAGCAGTCAGGGGCAGGGCACTGAAGCTTTCTTT. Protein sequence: CASSQGQGTEAFF.

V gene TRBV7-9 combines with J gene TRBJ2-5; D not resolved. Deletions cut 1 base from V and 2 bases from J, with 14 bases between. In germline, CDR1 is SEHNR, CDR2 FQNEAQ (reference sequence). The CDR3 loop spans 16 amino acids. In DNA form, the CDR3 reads TGTGCCAGCAGCTTAGGGGCTTACCGACCTCAAGAGACCCAGTACTTC. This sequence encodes CASSLGAYRPQETQYF.

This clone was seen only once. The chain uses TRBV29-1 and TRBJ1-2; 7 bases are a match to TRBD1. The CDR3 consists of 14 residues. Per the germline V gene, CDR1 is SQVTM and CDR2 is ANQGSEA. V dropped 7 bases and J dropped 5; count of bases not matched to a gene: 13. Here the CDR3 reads CSAPIMDRIYGYTF. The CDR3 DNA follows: TGCAGCGCCCCCATCATGGACAGGATTTATGGCTACACCTTC.

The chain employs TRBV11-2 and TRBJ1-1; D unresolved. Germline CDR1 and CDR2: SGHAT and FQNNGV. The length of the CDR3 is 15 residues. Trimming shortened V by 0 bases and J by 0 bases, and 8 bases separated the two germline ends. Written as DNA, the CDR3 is TGTGCCAGCAGCTTAGATCACGCGGTGAACACTGAAGCTTTCTTT. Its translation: CASSLDHAVNTEAFF.

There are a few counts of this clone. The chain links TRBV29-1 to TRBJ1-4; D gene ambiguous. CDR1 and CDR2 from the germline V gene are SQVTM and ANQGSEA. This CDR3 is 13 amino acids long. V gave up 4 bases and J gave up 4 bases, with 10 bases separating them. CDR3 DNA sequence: TGCAGCGTTGGCAGGCAGCTTAATGAAAAACTGTTTTTT. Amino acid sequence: CSVGRQLNEKLFF.